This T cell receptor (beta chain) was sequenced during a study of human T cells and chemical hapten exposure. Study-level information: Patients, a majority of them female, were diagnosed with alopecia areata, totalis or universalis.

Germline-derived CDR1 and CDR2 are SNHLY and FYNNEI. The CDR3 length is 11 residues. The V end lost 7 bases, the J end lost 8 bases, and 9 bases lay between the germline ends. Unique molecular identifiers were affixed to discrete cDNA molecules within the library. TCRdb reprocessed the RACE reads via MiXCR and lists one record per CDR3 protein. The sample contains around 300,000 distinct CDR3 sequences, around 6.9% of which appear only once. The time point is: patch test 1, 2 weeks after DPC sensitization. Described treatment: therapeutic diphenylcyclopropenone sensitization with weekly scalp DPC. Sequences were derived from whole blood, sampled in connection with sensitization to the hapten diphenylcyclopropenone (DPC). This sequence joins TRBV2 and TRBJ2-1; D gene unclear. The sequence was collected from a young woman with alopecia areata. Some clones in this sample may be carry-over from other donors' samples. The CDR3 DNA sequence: TGTGCCAGCACGCTGGGCGATGAGCAGTTCTTC. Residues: CASTLGDEQFF.